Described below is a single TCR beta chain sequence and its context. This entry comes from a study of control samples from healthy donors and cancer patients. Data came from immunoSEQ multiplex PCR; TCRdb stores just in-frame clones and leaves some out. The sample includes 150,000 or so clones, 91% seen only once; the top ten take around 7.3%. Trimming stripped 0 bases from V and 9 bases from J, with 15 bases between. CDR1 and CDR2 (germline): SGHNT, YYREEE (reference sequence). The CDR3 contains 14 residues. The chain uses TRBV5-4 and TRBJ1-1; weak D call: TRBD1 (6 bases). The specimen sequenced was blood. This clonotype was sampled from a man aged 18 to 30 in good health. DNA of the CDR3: TGTGCCAGCAGCTTGGGGGCAGGGGCTGGGAAAGCTTTCTTT. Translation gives CASSLGAGAGKAFF.